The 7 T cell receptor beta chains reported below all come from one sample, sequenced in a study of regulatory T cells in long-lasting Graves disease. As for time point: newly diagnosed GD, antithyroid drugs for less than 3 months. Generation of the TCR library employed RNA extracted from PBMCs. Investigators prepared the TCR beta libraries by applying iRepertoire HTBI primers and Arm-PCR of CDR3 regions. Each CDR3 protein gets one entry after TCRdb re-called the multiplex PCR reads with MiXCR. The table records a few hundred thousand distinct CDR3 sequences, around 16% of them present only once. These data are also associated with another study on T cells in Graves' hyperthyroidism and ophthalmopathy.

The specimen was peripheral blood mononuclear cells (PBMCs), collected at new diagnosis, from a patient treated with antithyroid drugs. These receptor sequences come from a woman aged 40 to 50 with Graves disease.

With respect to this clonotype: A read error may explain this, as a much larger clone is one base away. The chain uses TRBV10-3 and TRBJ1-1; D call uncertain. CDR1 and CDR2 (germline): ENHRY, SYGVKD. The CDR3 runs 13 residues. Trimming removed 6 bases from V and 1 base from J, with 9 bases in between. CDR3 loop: CAISPSTNTEAFF. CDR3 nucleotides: TGTGCCATCAGCCCGTCGACGAACACTGAAGCTTTCTTT.

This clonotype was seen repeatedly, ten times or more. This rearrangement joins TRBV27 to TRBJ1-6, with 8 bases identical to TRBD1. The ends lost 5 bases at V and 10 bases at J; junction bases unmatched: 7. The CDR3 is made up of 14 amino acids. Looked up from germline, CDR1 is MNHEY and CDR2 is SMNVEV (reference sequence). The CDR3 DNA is TGTGCCAGCAGTCTGGACAGGGTGAGATCACCCCTCCACTTT. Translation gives CASSLDRVRSPLHF.

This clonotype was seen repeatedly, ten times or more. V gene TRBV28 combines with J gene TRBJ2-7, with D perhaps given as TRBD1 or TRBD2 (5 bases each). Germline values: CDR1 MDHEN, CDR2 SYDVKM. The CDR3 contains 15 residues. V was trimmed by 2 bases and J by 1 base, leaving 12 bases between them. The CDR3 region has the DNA TGTGCCAGCAGTTTAGACGGGACGGCTTCCTACGAGCAGTACTTC. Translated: CASSLDGTASYEQYF.

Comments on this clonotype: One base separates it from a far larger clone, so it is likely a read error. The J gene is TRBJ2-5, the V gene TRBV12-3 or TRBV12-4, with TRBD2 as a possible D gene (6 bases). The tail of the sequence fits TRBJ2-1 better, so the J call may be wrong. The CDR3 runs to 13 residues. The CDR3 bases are TGTGCCAGCAGTTTCAACCGGGACTTTGAGCAGTTCTTC. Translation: CASSFNRDFEQFF.

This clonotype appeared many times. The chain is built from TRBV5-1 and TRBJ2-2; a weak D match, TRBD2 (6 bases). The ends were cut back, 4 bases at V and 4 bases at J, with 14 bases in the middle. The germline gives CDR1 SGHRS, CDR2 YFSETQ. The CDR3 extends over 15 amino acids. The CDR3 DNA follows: TGCGCCAGCAGCGTGAATAACGGGGGCACCGGGGAGCTGTTTTTT. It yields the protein CASSVNNGGTGELFF.

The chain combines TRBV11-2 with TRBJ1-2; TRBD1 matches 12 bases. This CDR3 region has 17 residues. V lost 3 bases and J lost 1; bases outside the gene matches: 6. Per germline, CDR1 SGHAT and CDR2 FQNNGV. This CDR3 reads CASSFGTGGIHNYGYTF. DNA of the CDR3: TGTGCCAGCAGCTTCGGGACAGGGGGCATCCATAACTATGGCTACACCTTC.

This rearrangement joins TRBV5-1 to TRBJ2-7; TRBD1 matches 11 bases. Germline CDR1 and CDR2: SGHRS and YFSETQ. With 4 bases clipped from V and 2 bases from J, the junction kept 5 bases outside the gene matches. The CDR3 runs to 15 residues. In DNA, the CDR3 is TGCGCCAGCAGCGATTGGGACAGGGGGACCTACGAGCAGTACTTC. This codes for CASSDWDRGTYEQYF.